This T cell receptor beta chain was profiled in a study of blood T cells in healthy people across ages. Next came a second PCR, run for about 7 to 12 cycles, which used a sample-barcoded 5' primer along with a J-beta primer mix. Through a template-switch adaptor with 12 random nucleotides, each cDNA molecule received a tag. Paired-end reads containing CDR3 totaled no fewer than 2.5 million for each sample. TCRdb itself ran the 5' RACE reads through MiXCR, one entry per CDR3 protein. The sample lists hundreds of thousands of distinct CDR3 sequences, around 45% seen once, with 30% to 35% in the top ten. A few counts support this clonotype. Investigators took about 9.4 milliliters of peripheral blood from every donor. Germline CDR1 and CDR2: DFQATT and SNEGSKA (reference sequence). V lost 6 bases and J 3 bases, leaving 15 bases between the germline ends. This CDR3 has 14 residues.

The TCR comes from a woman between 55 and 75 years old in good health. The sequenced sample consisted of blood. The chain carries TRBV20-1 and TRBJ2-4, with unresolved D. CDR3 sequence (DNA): TGCAGTGCCCCCGATCGTGGGGTCAAAAACATTCAGTACTTC. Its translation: CSAPDRGVKNIQYF.